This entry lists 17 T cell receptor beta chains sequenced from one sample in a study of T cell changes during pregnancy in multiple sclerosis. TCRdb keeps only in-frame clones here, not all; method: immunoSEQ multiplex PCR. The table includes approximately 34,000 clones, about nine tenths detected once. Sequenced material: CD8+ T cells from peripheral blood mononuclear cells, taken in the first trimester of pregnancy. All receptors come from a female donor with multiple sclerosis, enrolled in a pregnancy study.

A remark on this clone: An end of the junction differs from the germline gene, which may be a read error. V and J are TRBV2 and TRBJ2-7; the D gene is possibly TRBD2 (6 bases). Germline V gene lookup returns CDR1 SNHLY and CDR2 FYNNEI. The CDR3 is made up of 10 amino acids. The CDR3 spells CASRGRRFGF. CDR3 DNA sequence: TGTGCCAGCAGGGGGAGGCGGTTTGGGTTC.

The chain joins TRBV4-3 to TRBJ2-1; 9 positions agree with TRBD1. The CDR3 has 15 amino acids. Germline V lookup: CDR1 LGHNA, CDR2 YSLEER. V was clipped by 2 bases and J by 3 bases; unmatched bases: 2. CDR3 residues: CASSQRQGDYNEQFF. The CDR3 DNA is TGCGCCAGCAGCCAAAGACAGGGGGACTACAATGAGCAGTTCTTC.

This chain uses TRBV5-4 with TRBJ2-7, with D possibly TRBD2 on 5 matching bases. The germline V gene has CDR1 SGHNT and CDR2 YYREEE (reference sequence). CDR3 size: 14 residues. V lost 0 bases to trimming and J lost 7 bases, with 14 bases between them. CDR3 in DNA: TGTGCCAGCAGCTTGGGAGGGATACGTAAAGAGCAGTACTTC. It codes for CASSLGGIRKEQYF.

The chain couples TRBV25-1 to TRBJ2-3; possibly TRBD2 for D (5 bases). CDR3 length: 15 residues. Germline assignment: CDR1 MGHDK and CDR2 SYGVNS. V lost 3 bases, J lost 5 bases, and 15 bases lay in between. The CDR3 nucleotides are TGTGCCAGCAGTGACCCCATCGACGAGGGAGATACGCAGTATTTT. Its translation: CASSDPIDEGDTQYF.

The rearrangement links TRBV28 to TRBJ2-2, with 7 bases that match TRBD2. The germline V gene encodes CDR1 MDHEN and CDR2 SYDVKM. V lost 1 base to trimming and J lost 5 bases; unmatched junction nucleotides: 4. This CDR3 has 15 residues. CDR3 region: CASSLLGGVTGELFF. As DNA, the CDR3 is TGTGCCAGCAGTTTATTGGGGGGGGTTACCGGGGAGCTGTTTTTT.

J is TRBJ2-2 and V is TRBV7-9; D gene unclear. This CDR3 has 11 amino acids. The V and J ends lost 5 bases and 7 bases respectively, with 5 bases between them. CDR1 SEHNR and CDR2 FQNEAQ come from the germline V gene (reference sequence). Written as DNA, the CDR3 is TGTGCCAGCAGCGTCGGCGGGGAGCTGTTTTTT. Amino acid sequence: CASSVGGELFF.

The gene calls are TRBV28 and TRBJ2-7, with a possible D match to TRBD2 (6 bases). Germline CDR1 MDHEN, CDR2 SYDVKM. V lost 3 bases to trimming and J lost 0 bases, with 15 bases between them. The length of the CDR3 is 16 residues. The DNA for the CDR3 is TGTGCCAGCAGTTTTCCGATAGCGGATAGCTCCTACGAGCAGTACTTC. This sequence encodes CASSFPIADSSYEQYF.

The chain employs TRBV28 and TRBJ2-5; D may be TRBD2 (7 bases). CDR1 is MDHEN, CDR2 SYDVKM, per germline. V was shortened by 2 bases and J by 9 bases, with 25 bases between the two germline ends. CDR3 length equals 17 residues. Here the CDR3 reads CASSLRAGLANSGAQYF. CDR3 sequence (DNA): TGTGCCAGCAGTTTAAGAGCGGGGCTCGCAAATTCAGGGGCCCAGTACTTC.

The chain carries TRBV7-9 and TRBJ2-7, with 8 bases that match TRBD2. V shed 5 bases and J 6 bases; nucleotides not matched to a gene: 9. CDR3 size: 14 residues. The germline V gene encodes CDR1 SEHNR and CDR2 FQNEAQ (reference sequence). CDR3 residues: CASSPKGLESEQYF. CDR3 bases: TGTGCCAGCAGCCCCAAGGGACTAGAGTCCGAGCAGTACTTC.

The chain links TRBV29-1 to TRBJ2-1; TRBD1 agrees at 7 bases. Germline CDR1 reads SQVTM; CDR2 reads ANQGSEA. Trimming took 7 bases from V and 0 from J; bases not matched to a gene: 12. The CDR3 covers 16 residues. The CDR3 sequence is CSACVGTVSSYNEQFF. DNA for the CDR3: TGCAGCGCATGTGTGGGGACAGTGAGCTCCTACAATGAGCAGTTCTTC.

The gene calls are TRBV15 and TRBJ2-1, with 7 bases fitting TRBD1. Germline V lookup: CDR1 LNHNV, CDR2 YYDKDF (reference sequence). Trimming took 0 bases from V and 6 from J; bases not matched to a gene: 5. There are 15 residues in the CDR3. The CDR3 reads CATSREGTALNEQFF. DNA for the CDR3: TGTGCCACCAGCAGAGAAGGGACAGCCCTCAATGAGCAGTTCTTC.

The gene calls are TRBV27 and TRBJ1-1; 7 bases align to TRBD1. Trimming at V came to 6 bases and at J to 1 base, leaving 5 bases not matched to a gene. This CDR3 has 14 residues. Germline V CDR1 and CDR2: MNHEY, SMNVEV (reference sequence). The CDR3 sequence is CASRTGNPNTEAFF. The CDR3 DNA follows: TGTGCCAGCAGGACAGGGAACCCGAACACTGAAGCTTTCTTT.

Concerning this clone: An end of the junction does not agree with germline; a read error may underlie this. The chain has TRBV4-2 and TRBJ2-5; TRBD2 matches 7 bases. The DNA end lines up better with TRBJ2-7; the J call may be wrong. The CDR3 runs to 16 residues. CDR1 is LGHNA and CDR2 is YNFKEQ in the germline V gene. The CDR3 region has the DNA TGTGCCAGCAGACAAGGAATCGCGGGAGAAGCCTACGAGCAGTACTTC. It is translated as CASRQGIAGEAYEQYF.

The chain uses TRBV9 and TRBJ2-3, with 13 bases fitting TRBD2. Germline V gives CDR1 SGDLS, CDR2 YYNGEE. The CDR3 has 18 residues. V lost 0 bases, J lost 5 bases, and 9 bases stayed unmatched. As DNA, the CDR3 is TGTGCCAGCAGCGTAGGACTAGCGGGAGGTTTGCGGGGAGATACGCAGTATTTT. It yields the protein CASSVGLAGGLRGDTQYF.

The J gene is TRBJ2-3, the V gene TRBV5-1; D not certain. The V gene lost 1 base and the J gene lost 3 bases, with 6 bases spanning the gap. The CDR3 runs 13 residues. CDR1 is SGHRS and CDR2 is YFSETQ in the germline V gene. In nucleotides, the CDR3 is TGCGCCAGCAGCTTGCCGGGTACAGATACGCAGTATTTT. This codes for CASSLPGTDTQYF.

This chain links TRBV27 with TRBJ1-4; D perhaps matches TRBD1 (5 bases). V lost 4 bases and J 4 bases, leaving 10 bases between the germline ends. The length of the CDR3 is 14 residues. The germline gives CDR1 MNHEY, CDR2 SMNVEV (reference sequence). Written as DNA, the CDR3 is TGTGCCAGCAGTTGGACGGGGGGTAATGAAAAACTGTTTTTT. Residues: CASSWTGGNEKLFF.

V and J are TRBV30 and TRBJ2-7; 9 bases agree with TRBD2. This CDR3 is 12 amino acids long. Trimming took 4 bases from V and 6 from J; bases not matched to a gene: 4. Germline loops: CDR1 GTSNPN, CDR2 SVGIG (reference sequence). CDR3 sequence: CAWKGLAAEQYF. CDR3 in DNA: TGTGCCTGGAAGGGACTAGCTGCCGAGCAGTACTTC.